This T cell receptor beta chain was captured by sequencing in a study of patients and donors after allogeneic stem cell transplantation. With 5 bases removed from V and 4 bases from J, the gap between germline ends came to 14 bases. The CDR3 has 14 residues. MiXCR, applied by TCRdb to the RT-PCR reads, yields one record per CDR3 protein. Here the sample spans a few hundred thousand distinct CDR3 sequences, around 40% being singletons. This clonotype was sampled from a human donor who was either an allogeneic HSCT recipient or a stem cell or donor lymphocyte infusion donor (not recorded which). It is not recorded whose cells these are; they may come from a transplant donor. The specimen was blood, either unsorted or a sorted T cell fraction (not recorded which). The chain employs TRBV12-3 or TRBV12-4 and TRBJ1-2; D perhaps matches TRBD1 (6 bases). The CDR3 loop is CASSGQGHLYGYTF. Here the CDR3 DNA reads TGTGCCAGCAGTGGCCAGGGACACCTCTATGGCTACACCTTC.